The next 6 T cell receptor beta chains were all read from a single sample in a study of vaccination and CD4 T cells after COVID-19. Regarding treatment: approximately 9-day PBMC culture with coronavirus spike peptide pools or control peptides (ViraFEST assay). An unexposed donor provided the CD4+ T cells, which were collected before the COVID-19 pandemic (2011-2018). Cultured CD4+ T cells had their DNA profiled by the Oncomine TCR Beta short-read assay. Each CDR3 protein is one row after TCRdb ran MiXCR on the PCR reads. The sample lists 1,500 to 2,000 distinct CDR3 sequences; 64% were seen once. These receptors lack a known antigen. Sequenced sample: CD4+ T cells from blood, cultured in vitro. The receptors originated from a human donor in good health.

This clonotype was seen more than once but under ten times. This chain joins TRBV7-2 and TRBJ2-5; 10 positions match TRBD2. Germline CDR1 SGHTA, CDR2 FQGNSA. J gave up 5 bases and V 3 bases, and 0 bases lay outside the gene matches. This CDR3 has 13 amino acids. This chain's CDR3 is CASSFSGGETQYF. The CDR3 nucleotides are TGTGCCAGCAGCTTTAGCGGGGGGGAGACCCAGTACTTC.

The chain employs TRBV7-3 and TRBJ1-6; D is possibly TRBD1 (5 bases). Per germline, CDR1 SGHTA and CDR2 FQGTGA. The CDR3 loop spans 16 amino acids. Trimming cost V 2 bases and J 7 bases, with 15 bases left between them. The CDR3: CASSLFGGTYNSPLHF. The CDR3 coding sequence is TGTGCCAGCAGCTTATTCGGCGGGACTTACAATTCACCCCTCCACTTT.

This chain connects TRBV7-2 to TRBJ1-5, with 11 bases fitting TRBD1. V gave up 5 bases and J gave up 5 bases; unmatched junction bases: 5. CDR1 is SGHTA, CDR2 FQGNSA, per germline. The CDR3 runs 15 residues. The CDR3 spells CASSPGQGVDQPQHF. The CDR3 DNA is TGTGCCAGCAGCCCGGGACAGGGGGTTGATCAGCCCCAGCATTTT.

The CDR3 nucleotides are TGTGCCAGCATGGTCGAGAGGGCAGATACGCAGTATTTT. This encodes CASMVERADTQYF. The V gene is TRBV2, the J gene TRBJ2-3, with D tentatively TRBD2 (5 bases). CDR1 and CDR2 (germline): SNHLY, FYNNEI. There are 13 residues in the CDR3. V dropped 7 bases and J dropped 4 bases, with 12 bases sitting between them.

The CDR3 region has the DNA TGTGCCAGCAGCTCGGCGCTAGCGCGCAATGAGCAGTTCTTC. As protein: CASSSALARNEQFF. The chain carries TRBV7-2 and TRBJ2-1; possible D gene TRBD2, 6 bases. V was clipped by 4 bases and J by 6 bases, with 13 bases between them. This CDR3 has 14 amino acids. CDR1 and CDR2 (germline): SGHTA, FQGNSA.

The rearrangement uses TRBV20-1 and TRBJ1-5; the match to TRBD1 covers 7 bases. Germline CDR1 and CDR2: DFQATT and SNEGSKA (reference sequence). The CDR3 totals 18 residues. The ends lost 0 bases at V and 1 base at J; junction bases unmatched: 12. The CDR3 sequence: CSARDRDSRSLSNQPQHF. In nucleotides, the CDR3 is TGCAGTGCTAGAGACCGGGACAGCCGATCCCTAAGCAATCAGCCCCAGCATTTT.